Listed below are T cell receptor beta chains from one sample, sequenced in a study of PD-L1 blockade in urothelial cancer. Clones were read by immunoSEQ multiplex PCR, and TCRdb kept only the in-frame ones, dropping some. The sample has about 20,000 clones, around 90% seen once. Sequenced material: PBMCs, taken around atezolizumab (anti-PD-L1) treatment. These receptors originate from a man between 45 and 60 years old with urothelial cancer. CDR3s include the opening cysteine and the closing phenylalanine or tryptophan. The D gene is left open where the match is weak. The size field is filled for only some rows; it gives once, few, many or a size class.

J gene,V gene,D gene,clone size,CDR3 DNA,CDR3 protein
TRBJ2-2,TRBV7-8,TRBD1,.,TGTGCCAGCAGCTTAGCGAGGGACAGGGGAAGGGGGGAGCTGTTTTTT,CASSLARDRGRGELFF
TRBJ2-7,TRBV6-1,.,.,TGTGCCAGCAGTGCCCTCCCTGGGCAGTCCTACGAGCAGTACTTC,CASSALPGQSYEQYF
TRBJ2-7,TRBV6-1,TRBD2,.,TGTGCCAGCAGTGAGACGGGTCTAGCGGGATTCTACGAGCAGTACTTC,CASSETGLAGFYEQYF
TRBJ2-3,TRBV2,TRBD1,.,TGTGCCAGCAGGCTAGAGCACTCCGGGACAGGGGGGAATACGCAGTATTTT,CASRLEHSGTGGNTQYF
TRBJ2-1,TRBV25-1,.,.,TGTGCCAGCAGTGAAATGGGCGCAAACAATGAGCAGTTCTTC,CASSEMGANNEQFF
TRBJ2-7,TRBV6-1,.,.,TGTGCCAGCAGAAGCACCCGGGGAGAGCAGTACTTC,CASRSTRGEQYF
TRBJ2-7,TRBV7-2,TRBD1,.,TGTGCCAGCAGCCGGACAGGGGTGGCGGGAGTAACCCCCTACGAGCAGTACTTC,CASSRTGVAGVTPYEQYF
TRBJ2-7,TRBV13,.,.,TGTGCCAGCAGGGGGGGGCAGGGGCTGGACGAGCAGTACTTC,CASRGGQGLDEQYF
TRBJ1-1,TRBV4-1,.,.,TGCGCCAGCAGCCGGGTAGGAGTGAACACTGAAGCTTTCTTT,CASSRVGVNTEAFF
TRBJ2-6,TRBV11-2,.,.,TGTGCCAGCAGCTTACGGGGTACTGCCGTGGCCAACGTCCTGACTTTC,CASSLRGTAVANVLTF
TRBJ2-1,TRBV9,TRBD2,.,TGTGCCAGCAGCGTAGGGACTAGCGGGGTTTATGAGCAGTTCTTC,CASSVGTSGVYEQFF
TRBJ2-3,TRBV2,.,.,TGTGCCAGCACCCTGATGGGGGGAGGAAGCACAGATACGCAGTATTTT,CASTLMGGGSTDTQYF
TRBJ2-5,TRBV5-1,.,.,TGCGCCAGCAGCCTACGACAGCCCCAAGAGACCCAGTACTTC,CASSLRQPQETQYF
TRBJ2-3,TRBV10-2,TRBD2,.,TGCGCCAGCACCCGTGCGGGAGGGGCAGGAGATACGCAGTATTTT,CASTRAGGAGDTQYF
TRBJ1-6,TRBV11-1,.,.,TGTGCCAGCAGCTTAGGAGGCAATAATTCACCCCTCCACTTT,CASSLGGNNSPLHF
TRBJ2-5,TRBV28,TRBD1,.,TGTGCCAGCAGTATGATGGGACAGGGGAGAGAGACCCAGTACTTC,CASSMMGQGRETQYF
TRBJ2-2,TRBV5-5,.,.,TGTGCCAGCAACCTAGGGACAACGAACACCGGGGAGCTGTTTTTT,CASNLGTTNTGELFF
TRBJ1-2,TRBV19,TRBD1,.,TGTGCCAGTAGTATATCGCGGGGACAGGGGGCGTCTAACTATGGCTACACCTTC,CASSISRGQGASNYGYTF
TRBJ2-7,TRBV6-6,TRBD1,.,TGTGCCAGCAGTCCTCTGACAGGGAAAGGCGAGCAGTACTTC,CASSPLTGKGEQYF
TRBJ1-5,TRBV4-3,.,.,TGCGCCAGCAGCCAACGCCTGGGGGGGTCGCCCCAGCATTTT,CASSQRLGGSPQHF
TRBJ2-3,TRBV18,TRBD2,.,TGTGCCAGCTCACCAATGGCCATTTCTAGCGGGAACACAGATACGCAGTATTTT,CASSPMAISSGNTDTQYF
TRBJ2-4,TRBV23-1,TRBD2,.,TGCGCCAGCAGTCAATCGGTTCGTAGCGGGGGGGCCGAAAACATTCAGTACTTC,CASSQSVRSGGAENIQYF
TRBJ2-1,TRBV7-9,TRBD2,few,TGTGCCAGCAGCTTAGGACTAGCGGGAGTGCAGTTCTTC,CASSLGLAGVQFF
TRBJ2-7,TRBV11-2,TRBD2,few,TGTGCCAGCAGCTTGACTAGCGGGGATTACGAGCAGTACTTC,CASSLTSGDYEQYF
TRBJ2-7,TRBV25-1,TRBD2,once,TGTGCCAGCAGTGATTGGGGACCCGGGAGGGACTACGAGCAGTACTTC,CASSDWGPGRDYEQYF
TRBJ2-5,TRBV6-1,.,once,TGTGCCAGCAGTGCTACAGGCCTCCAAGAGACCCAGTACTTC,CASSATGLQETQYF
TRBJ2-4,TRBV28,TRBD1,.,TGTGCCAGCAGAGGACAGGGGTTGAACATTCAGTACTTC,CASRGQGLNIQYF
TRBJ2-2,TRBV7-9,TRBD2,few,TGTGCCAGCAGTCCTCCGGGACTAGCGGGAGTAGGCGGGGAGCTGTTTTTT,CASSPPGLAGVGGELFF
TRBJ2-5,TRBV7-6,TRBD2,.,TGTGCCAGCAGCCTAACTAGCGGGCCGCAAGAGACCCAGTACTTC,CASSLTSGPQETQYF
TRBJ2-1,TRBV27,TRBD1,.,TGTGCCAGCAGTTTAGACAGGGGTTTATACAATGAGCAGTTCTTC,CASSLDRGLYNEQFF
TRBJ2-4,TRBV6-1,.,.,TGTGCCAGCAGTGAAAAACAGGGTATAAGCAAAAACATTCAGTACTTC,CASSEKQGISKNIQYF
TRBJ2-7,TRBV5-1,.,once,TGCGCCAGCAGCTGGGCAGGGCGGGAGCAGTACTTC,CASSWAGREQYF
TRBJ2-5,TRBV19,TRBD2,once,TGTGCCAGTAGTCGGACTAGCAAAGAGACCCAGTACTTC,CASSRTSKETQYF
TRBJ1-5,TRBV6-6,.,.,TGTGCCAGCAGTTACTCTAATAGCAATCAGCCCCAGCATTTT,CASSYSNSNQPQHF
TRBJ2-3,TRBV30,.,.,TGTGCCTGGGGAGCCGGGACTCATAACACAGATACGCAGTATTTT,CAWGAGTHNTDTQYF
TRBJ2-7,TRBV7-2,TRBD1,.,TGTGCCAGCAGCTTAACCGGGACAGGGCTCTCCTACGAGCAGTACTTC,CASSLTGTGLSYEQYF
TRBJ1-2,TRBV10-3,.,.,TGTGCCATCAGTGAGGACACCTATGGCTACACCTTC,CAISEDTYGYTF
TRBJ1-4,TRBV6-1,TRBD1,.,TGTGCCAGCAGTGACCGCCGGGACAGGGTCGAAAAACTGTTTTTT,CASSDRRDRVEKLFF
TRBJ1-2,TRBV6-5,.,once,TGTGCCAGCAGTTACTCGGGGGGGAGAGGCTACACCTTC,CASSYSGGRGYTF
TRBJ2-5,TRBV5-4,TRBD2,once,TGTGCCAGCAGCCACCTGTTAGCGGGGGGCCCGATATGGGCCCAGTACTTC,CASSHLLAGGPIWAQYF
TRBJ2-7,TRBV25-1,.,.,TGTGCCAGCAGTAAGGGGGGGGCTGGAACGTGGGAGCAGTACTTC,CASSKGGAGTWEQYF
TRBJ2-3,TRBV14,.,once,TGTGCCAGCAGCAGACGGCGGGATTCTAGCACAGATACGCAGTATTTT,CASSRRRDSSTDTQYF
TRBJ2-7,TRBV9,.,.,TGTGCCAGCAGCGCCGCCGGGACTCCCTCCTACGAGCAGTACTTC,CASSAAGTPSYEQYF
TRBJ1-2,TRBV6-5,TRBD1,.,TGTGCCAGCAGCCGACAGGGGGCCTATGGCTACACCTTC,CASSRQGAYGYTF
TRBJ2-3,TRBV7-9,TRBD2,once,TGTGCCAGCAGCCCCACGGGCGGGAGGACCCAAGATACGCAGTATTTT,CASSPTGGRTQDTQYF